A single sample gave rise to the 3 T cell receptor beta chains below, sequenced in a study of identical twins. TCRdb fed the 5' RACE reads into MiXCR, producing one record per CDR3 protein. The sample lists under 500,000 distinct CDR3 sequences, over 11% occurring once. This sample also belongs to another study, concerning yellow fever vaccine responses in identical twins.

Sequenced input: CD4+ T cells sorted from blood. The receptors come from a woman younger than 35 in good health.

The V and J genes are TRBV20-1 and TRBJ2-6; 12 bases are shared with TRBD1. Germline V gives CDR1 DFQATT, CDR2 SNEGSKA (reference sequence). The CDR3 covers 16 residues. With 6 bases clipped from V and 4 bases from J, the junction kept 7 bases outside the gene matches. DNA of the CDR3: TGCAGTGCCTCGGGACAGGGGGCGTACGGGGCCAACGTCCTGACTTTC. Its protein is CSASGQGAYGANVLTF.

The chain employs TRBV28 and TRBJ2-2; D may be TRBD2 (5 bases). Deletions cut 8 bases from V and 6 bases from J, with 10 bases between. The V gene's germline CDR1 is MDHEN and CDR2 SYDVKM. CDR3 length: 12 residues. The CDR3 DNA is TGTGCCAGCGCTCTCGGGGCCGGGGAGCTGTTTTTT. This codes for CASALGAGELFF.

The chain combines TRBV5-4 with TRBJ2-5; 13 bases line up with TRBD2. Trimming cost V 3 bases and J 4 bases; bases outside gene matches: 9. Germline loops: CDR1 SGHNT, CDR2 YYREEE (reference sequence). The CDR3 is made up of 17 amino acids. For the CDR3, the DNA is TGTGCCAGCAGCTACGGACTAGCGGGAGTTTCGGCAGAGACCCAGTACTTC. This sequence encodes CASSYGLAGVSAETQYF.